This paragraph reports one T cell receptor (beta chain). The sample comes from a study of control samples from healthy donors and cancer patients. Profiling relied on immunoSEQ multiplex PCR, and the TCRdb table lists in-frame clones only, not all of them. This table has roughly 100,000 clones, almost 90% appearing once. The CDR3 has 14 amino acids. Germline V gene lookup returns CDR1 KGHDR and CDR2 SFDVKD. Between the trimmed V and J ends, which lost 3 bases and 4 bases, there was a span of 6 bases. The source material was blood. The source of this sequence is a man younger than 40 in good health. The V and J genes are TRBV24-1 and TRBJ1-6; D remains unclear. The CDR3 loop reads CATSDRGYNSPLHF. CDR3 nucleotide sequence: TGTGCCACCAGTGATCGAGGGTATAATTCACCCCTCCACTTT.